This T cell receptor (beta chain) originates from a study of spatial heterogeneity in lung cancer. Single TCR cDNA molecules each had their own unique molecular identifier. TCRdb independently ran MiXCR on the 5' RACE reads; one entry per CDR3 protein. The sample includes about 5,300 distinct CDR3 sequences, less than 9% of them seen just once. Stated time point: sample taken at primary tumor resection. General study findings and limits: The study found that ubiquitous and regional expanded TCR counts tracked ubiquitous and regional nonsynonymous mutations, respectively. Mutation tallies in tumors tracked expanded intratumoral alpha and beta TCR counts.

Only a few counts were recorded for this clonotype. Antigen unknown. This receptor was identified in a male donor with early-stage non-small cell lung cancer. The sample here was lung tumor tissue, taken at surgery.

The CDR3 sequence is CASSLEGNNQPQHF. The DNA for the CDR3 is TGCGCCAGCAGCTTGGAAGGGAACAATCAGCCCCAGCATTTT. The chain is built from TRBV5-1 and TRBJ1-5, with D unresolved. V lost 0 bases, J lost 3 bases, and 7 bases lay in between. Germline CDR1 SGHRS, CDR2 YFSETQ. This CDR3 is 14 amino acids long.